This T cell receptor beta chain was recovered during a study of T cells in Graves' hyperthyroidism and ophthalmopathy. Findings and caveats of the study: Blood samples included most of the expanded thyroid clonotypes exceeding 0.001.

This clonotype was recorded many times. Its antigen is currently unknown. It was RNA transcripts that yielded the amplified TCR beta CDR3 regions. When the TCR CDR3 underwent first-round RT-PCR, the HTBI primer set was used. TCRdb reanalysed the multiplex PCR reads using MiXCR and keeps one entry per CDR3 protein. The sample records 450,000 to 650,000 distinct CDR3 sequences, approximately 15% being singletons. V trimming: 5 bases; J trimming: 5 bases; junction bases outside the gene matches: 6. Germline CDR1 and CDR2: DFQATT and SNEGSKA (reference sequence). The CDR3 length is 13 residues. The chain uses TRBV20-1 and TRBJ2-7, with 10 nucleotides matching TRBD2. Material for sequencing was blood. The TCR originated in a woman in her late teens or twenties with Graves' ophthalmopathy. CDR3 coding DNA: TGCAGTGCTCACAGGACTAGCGGTCACGAGCAGTACTTC. Amino acids: CSAHRTSGHEQYF.